This is a list of T cell receptor beta chains from one sample in a study of T cell responses to AZD1222 COVID-19 vaccine. Clones were read by immunoSEQ multiplex PCR, and TCRdb kept only the in-frame ones, dropping some. The table has about 110,000 clones, roughly nine tenths seen once. Source: peripheral blood, taken on day 0 of AZD1222 vaccination. Source of these receptors: an adult in good health. The CDR3 runs from the conserved cysteine through the conserved F or W. Each record gives: V gene, D gene, CDR3 protein. The D gene is left open where the match is weak.

>TRBV18|-
CASSPPSTDTQYF
>TRBV7-2|TRBD1
CASSFGQGREKLFF
>TRBV6-6|-
CASSYSAGFYEQYF
>TRBV2|-
CASSEVDSNQPQHF
>TRBV3-1/TRBV3-2|TRBD1
CASSQFSGTGSWGYTF
>TRBV27|TRBD2
CASSFLWTSGYEQYF
>TRBV5-1|-
CASRGSLNTEAFF
>TRBV7-9|TRBD2
CASSLGLAGGLDTQYF
>TRBV27|TRBD1
CASSSPGQGAYEQYF
>TRBV6-2/TRBV6-3|TRBD2
CASSYLAGGPGFF
>TRBV24-1|TRBD1
CATSDKQGAPGNTIYF
>TRBV27|TRBD1
CASSGTEKSYEQYF
>TRBV6-5|-
CASSRPLDPYEQYF
>TRBV11-2|-
CASSQISYEQYF
>TRBV18|-
CASSPLFSPDQDTQYF
>TRBV5-6|-
CASTLPASTDTQYF
>TRBV24-1|-
CATSDRGPVGELFF
>TRBV28|-
CASSFTRSRETQYF
>TRBV15|TRBD1
CATSRDPQGGEKLFF
>TRBV30|TRBD2
CAWSVLAGPYEQYF